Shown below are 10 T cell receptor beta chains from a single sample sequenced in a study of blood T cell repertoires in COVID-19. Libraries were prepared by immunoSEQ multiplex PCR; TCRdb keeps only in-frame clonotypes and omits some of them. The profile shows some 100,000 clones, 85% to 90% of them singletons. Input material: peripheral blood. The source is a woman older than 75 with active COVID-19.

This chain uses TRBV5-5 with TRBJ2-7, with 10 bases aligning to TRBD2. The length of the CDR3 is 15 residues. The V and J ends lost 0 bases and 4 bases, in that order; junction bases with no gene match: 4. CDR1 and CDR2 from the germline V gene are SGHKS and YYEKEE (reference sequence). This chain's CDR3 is CASSLGPTSGYEQYF. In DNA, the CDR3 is TGTGCCAGCAGCTTGGGACCGACTAGCGGGTACGAGCAGTACTTC.

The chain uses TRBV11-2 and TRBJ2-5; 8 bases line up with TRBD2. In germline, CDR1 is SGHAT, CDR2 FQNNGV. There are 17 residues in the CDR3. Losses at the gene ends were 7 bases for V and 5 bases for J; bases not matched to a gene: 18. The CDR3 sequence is CASTKGRGARASETQYF. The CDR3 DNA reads TGTGCCAGCACAAAAGGGCGGGGGGCCAGGGCTTCGGAGACCCAGTACTTC.

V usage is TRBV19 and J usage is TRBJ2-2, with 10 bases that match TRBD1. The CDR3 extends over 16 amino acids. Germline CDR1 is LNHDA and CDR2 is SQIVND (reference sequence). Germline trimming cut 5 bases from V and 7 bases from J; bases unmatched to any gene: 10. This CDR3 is CASSLPDRGKIGELFF. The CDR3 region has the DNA TGTGCCAGTAGTCTCCCGGACAGGGGGAAGATCGGGGAGCTGTTTTTT.

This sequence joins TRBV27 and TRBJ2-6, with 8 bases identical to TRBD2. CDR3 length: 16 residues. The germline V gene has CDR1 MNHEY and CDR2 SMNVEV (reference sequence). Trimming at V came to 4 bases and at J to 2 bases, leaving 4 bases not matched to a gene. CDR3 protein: CASSWSAGAGANVLTF. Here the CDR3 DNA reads TGTGCCAGCAGTTGGTCAGCGGGAGCTGGGGCCAACGTCCTGACTTTC.

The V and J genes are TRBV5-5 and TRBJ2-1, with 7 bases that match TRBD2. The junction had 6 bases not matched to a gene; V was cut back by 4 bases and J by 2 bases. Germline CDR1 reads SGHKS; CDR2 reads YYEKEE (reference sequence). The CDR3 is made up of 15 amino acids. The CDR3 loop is CASSHARGAYNEQFF. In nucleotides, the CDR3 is TGTGCCAGCAGCCACGCCCGGGGGGCCTACAATGAGCAGTTCTTC.

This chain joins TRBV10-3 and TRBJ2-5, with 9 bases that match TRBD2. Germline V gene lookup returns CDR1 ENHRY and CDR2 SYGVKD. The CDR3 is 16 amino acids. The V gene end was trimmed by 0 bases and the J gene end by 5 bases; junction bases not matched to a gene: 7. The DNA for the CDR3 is TGTGCCATCAGTGAGTCGCCACTAGCGGGTGGGGAGACCCAGTACTTC. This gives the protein CAISESPLAGGETQYF.

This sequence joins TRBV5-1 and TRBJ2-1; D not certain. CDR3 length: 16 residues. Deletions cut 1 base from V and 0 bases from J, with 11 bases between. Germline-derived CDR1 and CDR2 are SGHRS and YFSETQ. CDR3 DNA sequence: TGCGCCAGCAGCTTGCAACCCGTTAGCTCCTACAATGAGCAGTTCTTC. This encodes CASSLQPVSSYNEQFF. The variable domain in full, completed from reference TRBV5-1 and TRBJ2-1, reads KAGVTQTPRYLIKTRGQQVTLSCSPISGHRSVSWYQQTPGQGLQFLFEYFSETQRNKGNFPGRFSGRQFSNSRSEMNVSTLELGDSALYLCASSLQPVSSYNEQFFGPGTRLTVL.

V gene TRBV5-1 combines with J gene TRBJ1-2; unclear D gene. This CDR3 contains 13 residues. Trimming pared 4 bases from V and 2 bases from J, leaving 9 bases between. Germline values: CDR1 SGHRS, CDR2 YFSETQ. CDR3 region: CASSPGSNYGYTF. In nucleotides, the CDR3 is TGCGCCAGCAGCCCCGGGTCCAACTATGGCTACACCTTC.

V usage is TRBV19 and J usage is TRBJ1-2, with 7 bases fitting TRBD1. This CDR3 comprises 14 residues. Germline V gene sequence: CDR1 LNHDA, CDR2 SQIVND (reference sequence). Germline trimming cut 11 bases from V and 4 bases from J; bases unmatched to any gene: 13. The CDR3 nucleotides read TGTGCCGGCGGAGGGGGCACCACTAGCTATGGCTACACCTTC. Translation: CAGGGGTTSYGYTF.

The CDR3 protein is CASSIAGTGISYEQYF. The CDR3, as DNA: TGCGCCAGCAGCATCGCCGGGACAGGTATCTCCTACGAGCAGTACTTC. The chain joins TRBV5-1 to TRBJ2-7; TRBD1 agrees at 8 bases. Losses at the gene ends were 4 bases for V and 0 bases for J; bases not matched to a gene: 9. CDR3 length equals 16 residues. Germline assignment: CDR1 SGHRS and CDR2 YFSETQ.